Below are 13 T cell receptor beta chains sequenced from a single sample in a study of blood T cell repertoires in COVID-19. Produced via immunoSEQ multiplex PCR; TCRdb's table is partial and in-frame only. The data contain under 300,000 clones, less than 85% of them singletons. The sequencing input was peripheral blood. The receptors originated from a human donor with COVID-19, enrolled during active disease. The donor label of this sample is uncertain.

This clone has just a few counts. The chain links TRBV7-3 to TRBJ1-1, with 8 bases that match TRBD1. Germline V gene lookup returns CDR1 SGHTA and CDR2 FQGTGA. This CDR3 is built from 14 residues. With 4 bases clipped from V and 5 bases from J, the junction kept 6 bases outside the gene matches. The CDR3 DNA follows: TGTGCCAGCAGCTCCCCTCGGACAGGGACTGAAGCTTTCTTT. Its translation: CASSSPRTGTEAFF.

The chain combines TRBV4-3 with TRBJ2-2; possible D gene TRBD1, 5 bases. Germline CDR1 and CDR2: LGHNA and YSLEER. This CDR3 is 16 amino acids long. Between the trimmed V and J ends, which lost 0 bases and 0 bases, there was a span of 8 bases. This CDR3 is CASSQEFRANTGELFF. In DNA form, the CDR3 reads TGCGCCAGCAGCCAAGAGTTCAGGGCGAACACCGGGGAGCTGTTTTTT.

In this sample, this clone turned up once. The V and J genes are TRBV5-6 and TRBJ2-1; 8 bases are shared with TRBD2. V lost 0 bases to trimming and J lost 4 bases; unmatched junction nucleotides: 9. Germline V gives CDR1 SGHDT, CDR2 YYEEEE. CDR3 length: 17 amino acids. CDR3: CASSLAAGGTVYNEQFF. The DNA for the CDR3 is TGTGCCAGCAGCTTGGCGGCGGGAGGCACCGTATACAATGAGCAGTTCTTC.

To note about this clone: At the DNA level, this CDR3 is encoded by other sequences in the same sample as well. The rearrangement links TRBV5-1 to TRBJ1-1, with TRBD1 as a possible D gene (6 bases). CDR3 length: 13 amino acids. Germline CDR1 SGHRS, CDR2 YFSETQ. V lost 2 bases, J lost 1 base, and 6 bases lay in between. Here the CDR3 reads CASSLGGNTEAFF. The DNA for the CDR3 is TGCGCCAGCAGCTTAGGGGGGAACACTGAAGCTTTCTTT.

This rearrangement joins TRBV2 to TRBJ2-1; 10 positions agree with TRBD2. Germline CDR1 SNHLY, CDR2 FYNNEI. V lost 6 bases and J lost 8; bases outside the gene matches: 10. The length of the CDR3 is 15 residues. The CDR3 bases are TGTGCCAGCAGCAAGCTAGCGGGAGCCAAGGATGAGCAGTTCTTC. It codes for CASSKLAGAKDEQFF.

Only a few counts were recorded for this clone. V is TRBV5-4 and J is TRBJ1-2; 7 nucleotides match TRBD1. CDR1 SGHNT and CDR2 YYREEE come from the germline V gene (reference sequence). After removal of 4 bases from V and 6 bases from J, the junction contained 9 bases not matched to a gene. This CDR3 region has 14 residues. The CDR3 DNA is TGTGCCAGCAGCGACCCGGGGACAGTCGATGGCTACACCTTC. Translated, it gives CASSDPGTVDGYTF.

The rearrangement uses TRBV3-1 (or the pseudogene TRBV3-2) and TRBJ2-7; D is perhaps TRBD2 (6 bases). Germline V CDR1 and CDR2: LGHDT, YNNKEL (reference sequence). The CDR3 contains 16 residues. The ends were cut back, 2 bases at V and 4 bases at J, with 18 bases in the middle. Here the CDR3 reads CASSQQPGGTGYEQYF. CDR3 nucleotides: TGTGCCAGCAGCCAACAACCTGGAGGGACCGGGTACGAGCAGTACTTC.

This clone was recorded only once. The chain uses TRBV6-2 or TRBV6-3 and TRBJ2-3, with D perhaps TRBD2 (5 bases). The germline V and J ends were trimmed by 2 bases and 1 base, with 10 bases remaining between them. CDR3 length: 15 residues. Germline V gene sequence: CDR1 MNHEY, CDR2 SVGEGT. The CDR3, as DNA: TGTGCCAGCAGTTACCCTATACTAGGCACAGATACGCAGTATTTT. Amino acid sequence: CASSYPILGTDTQYF.

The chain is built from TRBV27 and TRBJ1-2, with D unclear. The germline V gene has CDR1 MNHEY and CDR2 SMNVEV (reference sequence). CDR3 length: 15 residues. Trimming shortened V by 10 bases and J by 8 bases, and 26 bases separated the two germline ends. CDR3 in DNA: TGTGCCACAGCAGATGGGGAGGGTAGGCGTCGGGGCTACACCTTC. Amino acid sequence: CATADGEGRRRGYTF.

The CDR3 DNA follows: TGTGCCAGCACCAGTCAGGCAAACTATGGCTACACCTTC. Translated, it gives CASTSQANYGYTF. V and J are TRBV3-1 (or the pseudogene TRBV3-2) and TRBJ1-2, with no clear D. The CDR3 runs to 13 residues. Trimming removed 7 bases from V and 2 bases from J, with 11 bases in between. CDR1 is LGHDT, CDR2 YNNKEL, per germline (reference sequence).

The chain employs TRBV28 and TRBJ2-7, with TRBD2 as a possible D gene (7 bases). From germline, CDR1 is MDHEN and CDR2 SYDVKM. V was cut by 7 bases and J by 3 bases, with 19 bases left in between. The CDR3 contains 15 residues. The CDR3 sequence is CASKSPGAGVYEQYF. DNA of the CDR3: TGTGCCAGCAAGTCGCCAGGGGCGGGAGTCTACGAGCAGTACTTC.

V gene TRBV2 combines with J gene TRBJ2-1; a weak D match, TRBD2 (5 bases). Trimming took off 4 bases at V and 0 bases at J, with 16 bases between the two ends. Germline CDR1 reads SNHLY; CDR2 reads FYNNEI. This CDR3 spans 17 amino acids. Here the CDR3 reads CASSGGPRAASYNEQFF. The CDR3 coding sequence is TGTGCCAGCAGTGGAGGCCCCCGAGCGGCCTCCTACAATGAGCAGTTCTTC.

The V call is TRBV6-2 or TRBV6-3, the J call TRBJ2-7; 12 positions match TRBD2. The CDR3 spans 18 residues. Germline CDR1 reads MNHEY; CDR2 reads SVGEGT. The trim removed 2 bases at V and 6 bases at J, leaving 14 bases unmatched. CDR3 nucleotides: TGTGCCAGCAGTTACGAGGGGCGGCTAGCGGGAGGGCCGAGCGAGCAGTACTTC. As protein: CASSYEGRLAGGPSEQYF.